This T cell receptor (beta chain) is from a study of shared clonotypes between healthy human individuals. V trimming: 4 bases; J trimming: 1 base; junction bases outside the gene matches: 4. The CDR3 extends over 14 amino acids. The V gene's germline CDR1 is SGHKS and CDR2 YYEKEE (reference sequence). Comment on this clone: Its cognate antigen is unknown.

The naive CD8 subset, CD45RO-negative cells positively selected for CCR7, excluded terminally differentiated effector memory CD45RA+ cells. Findings of the study overall: Estimated richness was generally greater in naive than memory subsets.

Repertoires were generated with immunoSEQ multiplex PCR, while TCRdb's copy carries only in-frame clones and drops some. In the table there are roughly 890,000 clones, 90% to 95% of which are singletons. V is TRBV5-5 and J is TRBJ2-5; 7 nucleotides agree with TRBD1. Sequencing input: naive CD8+ T cells sorted from blood. The clonotype originates from a young man in good health. CDR3 sequence: CASSPGQVQETQYF. CDR3 bases: TGTGCCAGCAGCCCAGGACAGGTCCAAGAGACCCAGTACTTC.